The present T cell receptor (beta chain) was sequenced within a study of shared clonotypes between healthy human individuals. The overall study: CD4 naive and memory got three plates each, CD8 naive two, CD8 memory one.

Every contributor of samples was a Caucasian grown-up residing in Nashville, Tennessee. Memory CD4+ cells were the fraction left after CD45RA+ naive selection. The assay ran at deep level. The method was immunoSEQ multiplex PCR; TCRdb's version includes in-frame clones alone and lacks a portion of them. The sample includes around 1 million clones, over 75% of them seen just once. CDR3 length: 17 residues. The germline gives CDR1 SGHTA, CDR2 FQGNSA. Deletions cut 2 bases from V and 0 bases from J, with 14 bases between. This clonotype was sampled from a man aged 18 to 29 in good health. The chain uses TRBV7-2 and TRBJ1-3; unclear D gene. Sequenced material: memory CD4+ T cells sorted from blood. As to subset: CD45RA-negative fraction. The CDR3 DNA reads TGTGCCAGCAGCTTATCAGGCACGGCCTACTCTGGAAACACCATATATTTT. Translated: CASSLSGTAYSGNTIYF.